This T cell receptor (beta chain) was documented in a study of T-cell reconstitution after alpha-beta-depleted transplantation in children. This clonotype is a singleton in its sample. What it binds is not known. Unique molecular identifiers tagged the TCRbeta library. MiXCR, applied by TCRdb to the PCR reads, yields one record per CDR3 protein. The data show about 250,000 distinct CDR3 sequences, 20% to 30% seen once. Overall study findings and caveats: For some patients, TCRbeta diversity was high at day 60 because of recipient T cells and thymic progenitors that survived. Expanded graft clones numbering several hundred reportedly gave rise to alpha-beta T cells about two months after transplant.

The TCR sequence derives from a female patient between 2 and 15 years old who had a stem cell transplant for congenital amegakaryocytic thrombocytopenia, so the T cells may come from the graft donor. The sample consisted of PBMCs, mostly from graft donor cells, taken 360 days after TCRalphabeta/CD19-depleted stem cell transplant.

In DNA, the CDR3 is TGTGCCAGCAGTTCCAAGTCTGGAAACACCATATATTTT. Protein: CASSSKSGNTIYF. This chain uses TRBV27 with TRBJ1-3, with unresolved D. CDR1 and CDR2 (germline): MNHEY, SMNVEV (reference sequence). V dropped 4 bases and J dropped 1 base, with 5 bases sitting between them. The CDR3 runs to 13 residues.